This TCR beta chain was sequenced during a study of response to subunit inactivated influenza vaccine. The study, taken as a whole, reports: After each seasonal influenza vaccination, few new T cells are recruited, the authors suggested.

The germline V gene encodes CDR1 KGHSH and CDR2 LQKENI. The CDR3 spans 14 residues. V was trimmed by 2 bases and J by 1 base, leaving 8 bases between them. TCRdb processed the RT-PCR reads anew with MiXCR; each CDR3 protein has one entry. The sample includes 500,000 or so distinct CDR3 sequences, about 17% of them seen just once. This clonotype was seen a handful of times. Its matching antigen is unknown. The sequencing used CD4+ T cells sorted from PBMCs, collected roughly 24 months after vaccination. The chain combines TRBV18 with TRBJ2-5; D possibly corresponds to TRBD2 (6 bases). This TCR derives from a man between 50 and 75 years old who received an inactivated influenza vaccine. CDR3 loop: CASSPFGSQETQYF. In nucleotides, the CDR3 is TGTGCCAGCTCACCATTCGGGAGCCAAGAGACCCAGTACTTC.